This T cell receptor (beta chain) was retrieved from a study of blood T cells in healthy people across ages (dated by TCRdb to 2014 to 2015). Describing the broader study: Template switching captured roughly one uniquely barcoded TCR beta cDNA molecule per two T cells in model experiments. To track age-related changes in TCR beta repertoire diversity, the study relied on deep sequencing normalized with unique cDNA molecular identifiers. Donors were grouped into four age groups: young (average approximately 16 years), middle-aged (about 40), aged (roughly 62) and long-lived (approximately 75). To avoid experimental bias, donors of different ages were randomly spread across the sequencing lanes. Two additional independent replicas of 1 million unique cDNA reads from the same blood draw were analyzed for two donors (one aged 18 to 30 and one aged 80 or older).

The CDR3 spans 16 residues, from the cysteine through the phenylalanine. Of all the DNA, just the CDR3 is kept, 48 bases in frame from base 1. Ends trimmed: V by 6 bases, J by 5 bases; bases unmatched to a gene: 10. The germline V gene gives CDR1 as MDHEN and CDR2 as SYDVKM. The method was 5' RACE. Sequencing relied on an Illumina HiSeq 2500. A second PCR of about 7 to 12 cycles was run with a J-beta primer mix and a sample-barcoded 5' primer. Each TCR beta cDNA molecule received a unique molecular identifier from a template-switch 5' adaptor carrying 12 random nucleotides. Each sample yielded at least 2.5 million CDR3-containing paired-end reads. The Mint cDNA synthesis kit, primed by a TRBC-specific oligonucleotide, was used to synthesize first-strand cDNA from all RNA. All cDNA was treated with uracil-DNA glycosylase and then went through a first 18-cycle PCR with the universal primers M1SS and BC2_uni_R. From the authors' description of their analysis: Normalization of each sample was performed by random selection of 1 million high-quality reads, each carrying a distinct molecular identifier. Reads sharing molecular identifiers were discarded rather than binned into consensus sequences. MiTCR, run with a Q25 quality threshold and the strictest error-elimination algorithm, handled CDR3 identification, clonotype clustering and error correction. A nonparametric unseen species model using Euler transformation provided a lower-bound estimate of total TCR beta diversity. TCRdb's own reprocessing of the public reads used fastp at Q25 and MiXCR and kept productive beta chains. Identical CDR3 protein sequences are pooled into one entry, listed with their most common genes and DNA. TCRdb, rather than the study authors, made the V and J calls. For this sample there are about 900,000 distinct CDR3 sequences; 55% to 65% appear just once. The ten largest clones add up to 28% of the sample.

In regard to this clonotype: Its cognate antigen has yet to be identified. No base quality values were provided; no much bigger clone lies one nucleotide off.

The donors were roughly 39 Caucasian individuals from Russia, aged 6 to 90 years, who were systemically healthy. Each donor gave 8 to 10 milliliters of peripheral blood, drawn into EDTA-treated Vacutainer tubes. Ficoll-Paque density-gradient centrifugation was used to isolate PBMCs, with at least 7 million per sample. Trizol reagent was used to extract total RNA from PBMCs, with at least 6 micrograms per sample. For every donor, flow cytometry on a PBMC aliquot measured the percentage of naive CD45RAhigh/CD27high T cells. General study outcomes and caveats: Observed TCR beta diversity per million T cells fell roughly linearly with age, and a significant reduction was already apparent by age roughly 40. Since profiling was done on bulk unsorted PBMCs, naive and antigen-experienced compartments could not be conclusively compared. Donor CMV infection status was unknown, potentially confounding age-related changes in expanded clonotypes. The percentage of naive T cells measured by flow cytometry correlated strongly with observed TCR beta diversity. Estimates of total diversity from one million sequenced T cells were regarded as lower bounds and underestimates. Compared with the aged group, more naive CD4+ T cells, fewer expanded clones and increased TCR diversity were shown by the long-lived group, suggesting age selection.

The clonotype originates from a man aged 25 to 40 in good health. The specimen was blood. Recombination linked TRBV28 to TRBJ1-6, with 7 middle bases fitting TRBD1. This receptor carries the CDR3 CASSRTGTVHNSPLHF. The nucleotide sequence is given as TGTGCCAGCAGCCGGACCGGGACAGTTCATAATTCACCCCTCCACTTT.